The rows below give T cell receptor beta chains drawn from one sample of a study of technical replicates of blood from a handful of donors. Profiled with immunoSEQ multiplex PCR; TCRdb holds only in-frame clones, not every one. The data contain more than 65,000 clones, less than 98% of them singletons. Sample: T cells isolated from PBMCs. The receptors shown here come from a human donor in good health. Each CDR3 is given with its conserved first and last residue. The order of the fields is D gene, clone size, J gene, CDR3 length, V gene, CDR3 DNA, CDR3 protein. D genes are given only for firm matches. Rows give clone size only sometimes, using once, few, many, or a class for an expanded clone.

NA once TRBJ2-1 11 TRBV20-1 TGCAGTGCTAGGATGGAGAATGAGCAGTTCTTC CSARMENEQFF
NA NA TRBJ2-5 14 TRBV7-3 TGTGCCAGCAGCTTATACGGGGGGCGAGAGACCCAGTACTTC CASSLYGGRETQYF
TRBD1 NA TRBJ1-5 15 TRBV6-5 TGTGCCAGCAGCCTTACAGGGGGTTTTAGCCAGCCCCAGCATTTT CASSLTGGFSQPQHF
NA NA TRBJ1-4 16 TRBV5-1 TGCGCCAGCAGCCCGTTGGCGGCGGCAACTAATGAAAAACTGTTTTTT CASSPLAAATNEKLFF
NA few TRBJ2-1 17 TRBV9 TGTGCCAGCAGCCAGAGGTCGACGGCCAGCTCCTACAATGAGCAGTTCTTC CASSQRSTASSYNEQFF
TRBD1 NA TRBJ2-4 14 TRBV9 TGTGCCAGCAGCCCTGGACAGGGGACGAACATTCAGTACTTC CASSPGQGTNIQYF
TRBD1 NA TRBJ2-5 14 TRBV5-1 TGCGCCAGCAGCTTAACAGGGGGCCGGGAGACCCAGTACTTC CASSLTGGRETQYF
NA NA TRBJ1-1 14 TRBV7-3 TGTGCCAGCAGCTTACAGGGTATGAACACTGAAGCTTTCTTT CASSLQGMNTEAFF
NA NA TRBJ1-5 14 TRBV10-3 TGTGCCATCAAAGGTTCAGGGGCTGGTCAGCCCCAGCATTTT CAIKGSGAGQPQHF
NA NA TRBJ1-4 14 TRBV19 TGTGCCAGCACCGAAGGGGTAACTAATGAAAAACTGTTTTTT CASTEGVTNEKLFF
NA NA TRBJ2-6 16 TRBV19 TGTGCCAGTAGAGAACAGGACCCACCTGGGGCCAACGTCCTGACTTTC CASREQDPPGANVLTF
NA NA TRBJ2-3 17 TRBV19 TGTGCCAGTAGTATAGATGCGGAAGCTTGGGTGGCAGATACGCAGTATTTT CASSIDAEAWVADTQYF
TRBD1 NA TRBJ1-5 16 TRBV6-5 TGTGCCAGCAGTTACTCGGGACAGGGGGCTCAGCAGCCCCAGCATTTT CASSYSGQGAQQPQHF
NA NA TRBJ2-7 13 TRBV7-9 TGTGCCAGCAGCCCACCGGGGGTGGACGAGCAGTACTTC CASSPPGVDEQYF
NA NA TRBJ1-1 14 TRBV7-2 TGTGCCAGCACCATCGGACAATTCTACACTGAAGCTTTCTTT CASTIGQFYTEAFF
NA NA TRBJ1-2 15 TRBV4-2 TGTGCCAGCAGCCAAGTGGGTTGGGGGGGCAATGGCTACACCTTC CASSQVGWGGNGYTF
TRBD2 NA TRBJ2-7 14 TRBV27 TGTGCCAGCAGTTTGTCTAGCGGGAGTTACGAGCAGTACTTC CASSLSSGSYEQYF
NA few TRBJ2-1 11 TRBV5-1 TGCGCCAGCAGAGCTTACAATGAGCAGTTCTTC CASRAYNEQFF
TRBD1 once TRBJ2-7 13 TRBV28 TGTGCCAGCGCCCGACAGGGTTCCTACGAGCAGTACTTC CASARQGSYEQYF
NA NA TRBJ2-1 13 TRBV6-6 TGTGCCAGCAGTTACCCGTCTAGCAATGAGCAGTTCTTC CASSYPSSNEQFF
NA NA TRBJ1-1 14 TRBV2 TGTGCCAGCAGTCGGGTAGACAGGAACACTGAAGCTTTCTTT CASSRVDRNTEAFF
TRBD2 NA TRBJ2-5 15 TRBV5-1 TGCGCCAGCAGCTCTAGCGGGAGGGCCCAAGAGACCCAGTACTTC CASSSSGRAQETQYF
TRBD2 NA TRBJ2-5 17 TRBV19 TGTGCCAGTAGTATTCGGACTAGCGGGAGGGTACGAGAGACCCAGTACTTC CASSIRTSGRVRETQYF
NA NA TRBJ1-3 13 TRBV19 TGTGCCAGTAGTAGCGGGACGGGAAACACCATATATTTT CASSSGTGNTIYF
NA NA TRBJ2-1 13 TRBV7-3 TGTGCCAGCAGCCTTCAGGGGTACAATGAGCAGTTCTTC CASSLQGYNEQFF
NA NA TRBJ1-2 17 TRBV5-6 TGTGCCAGCAGCTGGACCCCAAAGGGGGAGCCAAATTATGGCTACACCTTC CASSWTPKGEPNYGYTF
NA NA TRBJ2-3 13 TRBV30 TGTGCCTGCGTCAAGCGTAGCACAGATACGCAGTATTTT CACVKRSTDTQYF
NA NA TRBJ1-1 13 TRBV9 TGTGCCAGCAGCTACCTAACGAGCACTGAAGCTTTCTTT CASSYLTSTEAFF
NA NA TRBJ2-7 14 TRBV10-1 TGCGCCAGCACCGAAAAAGCAGGGGCGTACGAGCAGTACTTC CASTEKAGAYEQYF
NA NA TRBJ1-3 15 TRBV19 TGTGCCAGTAGTATAGAAATATTCTCTGGAAACACCATATATTTT CASSIEIFSGNTIYF
NA once TRBJ2-1 17 TRBV4-1 TGCGCCAGCAGCCCTATAGGGACTTTGAGCTCCTACAATGAGCAGTTCTTC CASSPIGTLSSYNEQFF
TRBD2 NA TRBJ2-2 17 TRBV2 TGTGCCAGCAATAAACTAGCGTGGGGTAGGGACGCCGGGGAGCTGTTTTTT CASNKLAWGRDAGELFF
NA NA TRBJ2-3 16 TRBV4-3 TGCGCCAGCAGCCAAGAAACCTATCTGTACACAGATACGCAGTATTTT CASSQETYLYTDTQYF
TRBD1 NA TRBJ1-1 16 TRBV12-5 TGTGCTAGTGGTTTTGGACAGGGTGGCCGGCCCTCTGAAGCTTTCTTT CASGFGQGGRPSEAFF
NA NA TRBJ2-2 12 TRBV7-6 TGTGCCAGCAGCTTCGACTCCGGGGAGCTGTTTTTT CASSFDSGELFF
NA NA TRBJ1-4 14 TRBV4-1 TGCGCCAGCAGCCCTTACCAGGGCGATGAAAAACTGTTTTTT CASSPYQGDEKLFF
NA NA TRBJ1-2 13 TRBV19 TGTGCCAGTAGTATTGCGGGTTCCTATGGCTACACCTTC CASSIAGSYGYTF
NA NA TRBJ1-1 13 TRBV6-1 TGTGCCAGCAGTGACACAGGTATAGGTGGAGCTTTCTTT CASSDTGIGGAFF
TRBD1 NA TRBJ2-3 15 TRBV11-2 TGTGCCAGCAGCCTCCGTCCGGGACAGGGCTCTACGCAGTATTTT CASSLRPGQGSTQYF
NA NA TRBJ2-7 12 TRBV6-1 TGTGCCAGCAAGGGAGTGAGTTACGAGCAGTACTTC CASKGVSYEQYF
TRBD1 NA TRBJ1-2 13 TRBV30 TGTGCCTGCCGGGACAGGGGATTATATGGCTACACCTTC CACRDRGLYGYTF
NA NA TRBJ1-2 15 TRBV10-1 TGCGCCAGCAGTGAGTCCAATTCGAGACTCCTGGGCTACACCTTC CASSESNSRLLGYTF
NA NA TRBJ1-4 15 TRBV25-1 TGTGCCAGCAGTGGTGGGGGCAGGGGAAATGAAAAACTGTTTTTT CASSGGGRGNEKLFF
NA NA TRBJ1-2 12 TRBV5-4 TGTGCCAGCACCTACCCTAACTATGGCTACACCTTC CASTYPNYGYTF
TRBD2 NA TRBJ2-7 16 TRBV4-1 TGCGCCAGCAGCCAAGAAAAAGGGCTAGCGGCTTACGAGCAGTACTTC CASSQEKGLAAYEQYF
TRBD1 NA TRBJ2-7 13 TRBV5-1 TGCGCCAGCAGCTTGGGGCAGGGGGCCGAGCAGTACTTC CASSLGQGAEQYF
TRBD1 NA TRBJ1-2 12 TRBV7-2 TGTGCCAGCAGCATACTCGGGACAGACTACACCTTC CASSILGTDYTF
TRBD2 NA TRBJ2-3 18 TRBV5-6 TGTGCCAGCAGCTTGAGTAGCGGGAGGTGGAGTAGCACAGATACGCAGTATTTT CASSLSSGRWSSTDTQYF
NA NA TRBJ2-3 14 TRBV11-3 TGTGCCAGCAGCTTAGTGCTAGCGCCTGATACGCAGTATTTT CASSLVLAPDTQYF
NA NA TRBJ2-7 16 TRBV18 TGTGCCAGCTCGCGTGCCGGGACTGGAGGGGCCTACGAGCAGTACTTC CASSRAGTGGAYEQYF
NA NA TRBJ2-5 13 TRBV6-1 TGTGCCAGCATTAGAACCACAGGAGAGACCCAGTACTTC CASIRTTGETQYF
TRBD1 once TRBJ2-7 15 TRBV11-3 TGTGCCAGCAGCCCAGGACAGGGAAGAAGGGACGAGCAGTACTTC CASSPGQGRRDEQYF
NA NA TRBJ1-1 13 TRBV5-4 TGTGCCAGCAGCTTGGGCAGGAACACTGAAGCTTTCTTT CASSLGRNTEAFF
TRBD2 NA TRBJ2-7 19 TRBV7-2 TGTGCCAGCAGATACAAGACTAGCGGGAGGGAGTTAGGCTCCTACGAGCAGTACTTC CASRYKTSGRELGSYEQYF